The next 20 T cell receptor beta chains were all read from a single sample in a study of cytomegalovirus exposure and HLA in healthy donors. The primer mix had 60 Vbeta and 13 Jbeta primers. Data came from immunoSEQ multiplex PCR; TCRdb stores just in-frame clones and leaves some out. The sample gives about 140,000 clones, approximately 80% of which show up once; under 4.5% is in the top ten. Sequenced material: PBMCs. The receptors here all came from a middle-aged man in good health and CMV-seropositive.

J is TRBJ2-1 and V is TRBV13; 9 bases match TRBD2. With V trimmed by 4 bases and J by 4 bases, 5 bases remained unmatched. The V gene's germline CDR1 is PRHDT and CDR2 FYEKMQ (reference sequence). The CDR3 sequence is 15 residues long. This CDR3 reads CASSYRLAVYNEQFF. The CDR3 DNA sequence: TGTGCCAGCAGCTACCGACTAGCGGTATACAATGAGCAGTTCTTC.

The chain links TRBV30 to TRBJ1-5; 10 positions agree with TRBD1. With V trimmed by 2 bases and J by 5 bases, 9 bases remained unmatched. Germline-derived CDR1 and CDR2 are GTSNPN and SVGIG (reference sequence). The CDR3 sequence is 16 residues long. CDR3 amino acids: CAWSTMGTGVDQPQHF. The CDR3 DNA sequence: TGTGCCTGGAGTACTATGGGGACAGGGGTGGATCAGCCCCAGCATTTT.

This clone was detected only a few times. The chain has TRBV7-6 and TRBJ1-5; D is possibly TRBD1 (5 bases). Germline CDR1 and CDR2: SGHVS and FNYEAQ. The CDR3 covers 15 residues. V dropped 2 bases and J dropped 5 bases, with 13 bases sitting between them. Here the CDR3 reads CASSLQGWGDQPQHF. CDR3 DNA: TGTGCCAGCAGCTTACAAGGGTGGGGGGATCAGCCCCAGCATTTT.

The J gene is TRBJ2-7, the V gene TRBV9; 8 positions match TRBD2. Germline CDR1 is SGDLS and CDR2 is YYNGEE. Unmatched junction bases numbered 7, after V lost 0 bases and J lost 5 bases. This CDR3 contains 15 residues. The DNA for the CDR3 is TGTGCCAGCAGCGTAGAGAGCGGGAGTTCACACGAGCAGTACTTC. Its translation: CASSVESGSSHEQYF.

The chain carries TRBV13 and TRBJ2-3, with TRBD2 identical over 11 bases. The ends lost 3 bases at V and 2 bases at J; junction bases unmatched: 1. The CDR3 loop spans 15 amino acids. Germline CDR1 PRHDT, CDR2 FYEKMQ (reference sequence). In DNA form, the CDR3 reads TGTGCCAGCAGCTTGACTAGCGGGAACACAGATACGCAGTATTTT. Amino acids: CASSLTSGNTDTQYF.

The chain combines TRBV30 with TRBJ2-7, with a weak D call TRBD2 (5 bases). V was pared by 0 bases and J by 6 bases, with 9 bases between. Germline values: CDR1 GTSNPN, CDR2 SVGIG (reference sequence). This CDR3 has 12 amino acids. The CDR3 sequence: CAWSVRGPEQYF. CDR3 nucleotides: TGTGCCTGGAGTGTACGAGGGCCCGAGCAGTACTTC. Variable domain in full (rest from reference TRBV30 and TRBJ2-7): SQTIHQWPATLVQPVGSPLSLECTVEGTSNPNLYWYRQAAGRGLQLLFYSVGIGQISSEVPQNLSASRPQDRQFILSSKKLLLSDSGFYLCAWSVRGPEQYFGPGTRLTVT.

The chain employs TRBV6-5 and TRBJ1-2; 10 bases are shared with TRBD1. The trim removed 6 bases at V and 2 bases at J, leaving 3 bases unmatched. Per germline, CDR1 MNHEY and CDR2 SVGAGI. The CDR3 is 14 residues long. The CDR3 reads CASSGDRGNYGYTF. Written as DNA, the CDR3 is TGTGCCAGCAGCGGGGACAGGGGAAACTATGGCTACACCTTC.

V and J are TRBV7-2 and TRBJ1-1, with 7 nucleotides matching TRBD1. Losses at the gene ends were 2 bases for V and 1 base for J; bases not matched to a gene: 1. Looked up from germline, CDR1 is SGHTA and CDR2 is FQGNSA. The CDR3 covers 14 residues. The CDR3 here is CASSLYRGNTEAFF. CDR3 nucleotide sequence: TGTGCCAGCAGCTTATACAGGGGGAACACTGAAGCTTTCTTT.

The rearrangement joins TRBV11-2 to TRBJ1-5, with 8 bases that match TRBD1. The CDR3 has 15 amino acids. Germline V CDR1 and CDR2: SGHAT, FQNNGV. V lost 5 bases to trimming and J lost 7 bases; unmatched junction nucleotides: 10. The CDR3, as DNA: TGTGCCAGCAGCCTTGACAGGGGCGCCTGGCAGCCCCAGCATTTT. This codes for CASSLDRGAWQPQHF.

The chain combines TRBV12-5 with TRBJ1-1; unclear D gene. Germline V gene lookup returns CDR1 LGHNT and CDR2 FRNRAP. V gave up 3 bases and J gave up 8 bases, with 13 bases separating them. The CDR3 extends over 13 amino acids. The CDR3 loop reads CASGLEVRMEAFF. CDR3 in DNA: TGTGCTAGTGGTTTAGAGGTTCGAATGGAAGCTTTCTTT.

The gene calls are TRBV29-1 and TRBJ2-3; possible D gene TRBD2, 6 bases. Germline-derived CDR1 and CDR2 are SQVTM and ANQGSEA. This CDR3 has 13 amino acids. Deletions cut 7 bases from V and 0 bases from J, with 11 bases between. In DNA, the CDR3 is TGCAGCGGGGGCGGAGGGAGCACAGATACGCAGTATTTT. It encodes CSGGGGSTDTQYF.

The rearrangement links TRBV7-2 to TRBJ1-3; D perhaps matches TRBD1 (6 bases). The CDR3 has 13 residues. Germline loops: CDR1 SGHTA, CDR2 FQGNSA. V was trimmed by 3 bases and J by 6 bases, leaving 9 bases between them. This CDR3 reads CASSLWGPNTIYF. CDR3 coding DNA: TGTGCCAGCAGCTTGTGGGGGCCAAACACCATATATTTT.

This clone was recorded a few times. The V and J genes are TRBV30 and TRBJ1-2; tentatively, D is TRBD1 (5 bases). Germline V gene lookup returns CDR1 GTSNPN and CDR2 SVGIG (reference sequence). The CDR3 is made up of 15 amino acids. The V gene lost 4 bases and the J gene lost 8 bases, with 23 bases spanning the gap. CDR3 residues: CAWTPIQATSRGYTF. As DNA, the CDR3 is TGTGCCTGGACCCCGATACAGGCGACCTCCCGGGGCTACACCTTC.

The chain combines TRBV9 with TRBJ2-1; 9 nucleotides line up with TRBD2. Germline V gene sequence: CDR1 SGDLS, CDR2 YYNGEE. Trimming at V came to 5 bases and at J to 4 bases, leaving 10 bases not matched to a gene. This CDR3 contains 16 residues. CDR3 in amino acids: CASRGGGAVEYNEQFF. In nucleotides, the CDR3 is TGTGCCAGCAGGGGCGGGGGGGCCGTCGAGTACAATGAGCAGTTCTTC.

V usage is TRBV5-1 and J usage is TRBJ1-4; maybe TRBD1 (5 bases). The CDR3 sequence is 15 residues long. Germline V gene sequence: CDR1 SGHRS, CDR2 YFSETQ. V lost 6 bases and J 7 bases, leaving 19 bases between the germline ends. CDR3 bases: TGCGCCAGCACCGAAACCACAGGAGTGGGTGAAAAACTGTTTTTT. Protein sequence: CASTETTGVGEKLFF.

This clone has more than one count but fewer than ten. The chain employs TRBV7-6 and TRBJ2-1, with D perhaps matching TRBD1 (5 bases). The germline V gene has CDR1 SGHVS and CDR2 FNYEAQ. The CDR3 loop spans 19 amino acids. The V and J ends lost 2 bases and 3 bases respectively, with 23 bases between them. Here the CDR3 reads CASSLWKHRTWQGYNEQFF. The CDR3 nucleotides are TGTGCCAGCAGCTTATGGAAACATCGAACATGGCAGGGCTACAATGAGCAGTTCTTC.

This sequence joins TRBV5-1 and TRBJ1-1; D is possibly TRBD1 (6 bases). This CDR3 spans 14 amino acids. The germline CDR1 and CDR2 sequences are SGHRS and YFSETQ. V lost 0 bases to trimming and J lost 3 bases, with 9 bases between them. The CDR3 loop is CASSLGQVYTEAFF. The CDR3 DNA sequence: TGCGCCAGCAGCTTGGGACAGGTATACACTGAAGCTTTCTTT.

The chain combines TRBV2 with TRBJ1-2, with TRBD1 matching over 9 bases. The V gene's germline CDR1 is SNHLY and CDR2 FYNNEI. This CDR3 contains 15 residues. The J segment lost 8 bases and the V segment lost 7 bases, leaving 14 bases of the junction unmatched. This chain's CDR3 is CASTEGTGIIDGYTF. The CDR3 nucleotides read TGTGCCAGCACCGAGGGGACAGGGATTATCGACGGCTACACCTTC. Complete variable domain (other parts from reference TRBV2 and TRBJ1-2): EPEVTQTPSHQVTQMGQEVILRCVPISNHLYFYWYRQILGQKVEFLVSFYNNEISEKSEIFDDQFSVERPDGSNFTLKIRSTKLEDSAMYFCASTEGTGIIDGYTFGSGTRLTVV.

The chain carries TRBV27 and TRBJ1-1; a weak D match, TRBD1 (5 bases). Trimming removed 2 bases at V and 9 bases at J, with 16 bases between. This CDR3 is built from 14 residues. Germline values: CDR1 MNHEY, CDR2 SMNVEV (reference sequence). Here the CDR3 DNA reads TGTGCCAGCAGTTTACAGGGCCGGGCAGTGAAAGCTTTCTTT. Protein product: CASSLQGRAVKAFF.

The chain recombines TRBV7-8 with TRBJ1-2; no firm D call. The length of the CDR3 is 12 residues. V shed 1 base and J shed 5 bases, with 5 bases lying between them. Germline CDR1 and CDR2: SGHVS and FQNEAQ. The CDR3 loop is CASSLVGYGYTF. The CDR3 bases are TGTGCCAGCAGCTTAGTCGGTTATGGCTACACCTTC.